This TCR beta chain was obtained from a study of T cell repertoires in cytomegalovirus infection. TCRdb analysed the reads with MiXCR anew, one entry per CDR3 protein. The sample yields about 900,000 distinct CDR3 sequences, approximately 31% seen once. Germline CDR1 and CDR2: SGHNT and YYREEE (reference sequence). V lost 4 bases to trimming and J lost 0 bases, with 13 bases between them. CDR3 length: 15 amino acids. General observations from the study: There were HLA-C-restricted CMV-specific TCR beta clonotypes dominating the ex vivo response. Carriage of CMV together with the relevant HLA was identifiable through cumulative public TCR beta family frequency.

Of note for this clonotype: Its antigen is unidentified.

The chain recombines TRBV5-4 with TRBJ1-2; D unclear. The sample consisted of cultured CD8+ T cells from PBMCs, taken from culture after CMV antigen stimulation. The sequence was collected from a human donor in good health (CMV status not recorded). Some clones in this sample may be carry-over from other donors' samples. CDR3 protein: CASSGESIANYGYTF. CDR3 in DNA: TGTGCCAGCAGCGGTGAGAGCATAGCTAACTATGGCTACACCTTC. Full variable domain (outside the CDR3, taken from reference TRBV5-4 and TRBJ1-2): ETGVTQSPTHLIKTRGQQVTLRCSSQSGHNTVSWYQQALGQGPQFIFQYYREEENGRGNFPPRFSGLQFPNYSSELNVNALELDDSALYLCASSGESIANYGYTFGSGTRLTVV.